A few counts support the clone carrying this T cell receptor (beta chain). Its target is not known. The authors extracted RNA and reverse transcribed it into cDNA as the sequencing template. Profiling relied on immunoSEQ multiplex PCR, and the TCRdb table lists in-frame clones only, not all of them. Found here are 120,000 or so clones, around 50% of them singletons; the top ten hold approximately 10%. These data are taken from a study of CD8+ T cells in alopecia areata. Study-wide results and limits: Higher clonality and more expanded CD8+ clones appeared in lesional than normal scalp.

CDR1 SQVTM and CDR2 ANQGSEA come from the germline V gene. The CDR3 runs 14 residues. V trimming: 2 bases; J trimming: 5 bases; junction bases outside the gene matches: 6. PBMCs provided sorted CD4+ and CD8+ T cells. Sequenced material: NKG2D-low CD8+ T cells sorted from blood. The chain combines TRBV29-1 with TRBJ2-3; 8 bases align to TRBD1. This receptor was taken from a human donor with alopecia areata. The CDR3: CSVEPGGNGDTQYF. In nucleotides, the CDR3 is TGCAGCGTTGAACCAGGGGGCAATGGAGATACGCAGTATTTT.